The 9 T cell receptor beta chains below come from one sample, sequenced in a study of blood T cell repertoires in COVID-19. The protocol was immunoSEQ multiplex PCR, while the TCRdb copy is restricted to in-frame clones and leaves out a portion. Of approximately 170,000 clones listed, approximately 85% were seen once; the top ten hold 7.7%. The specimen sequenced was peripheral blood. The source of these receptors is a man aged 35 to 55 who had recovered from COVID-19.

Only one count was recorded for this clone. The rearrangement links TRBV11-1 to TRBJ1-4; 8 nucleotides line up with TRBD1. Germline CDR1 and CDR2: SGHAT and FQDESV (reference sequence). The junction had 3 bases not matched to a gene; V was cut back by 5 bases and J by 4 bases. The CDR3 has 14 amino acids. DNA for the CDR3: TGTGCCAGCAGCCGAGACAGGGGTAATGAAAAACTGTTTTTT. This codes for CASSRDRGNEKLFF.

V usage is TRBV7-2 and J usage is TRBJ2-5, with 7 bases aligning to TRBD1. Trimming removed 5 bases from V and 1 base from J; junction bases left unmatched: 4. Germline-derived CDR1 and CDR2 are SGHTA and FQGNSA. The CDR3 length is 14 residues. CDR3: CASSLYRGQETQYF. CDR3 in DNA: TGTGCCAGCAGCCTTTACAGGGGCCAAGAGACCCAGTACTTC. Using reference TRBV7-2 and TRBJ2-5 for the parts outside the CDR3, the full variable domain is GAGVSQSPSNKVTEKGKDVELRCDPISGHTALYWYRQSLGQGLEFLIYFQGNSAPDKSGLPSDRFSAERTGGSVSTLTIQRTQQEDSAVYLCASSLYRGQETQYFGPGTRLLVL.

This chain uses TRBV18 with TRBJ1-2; no clear D. The CDR3 has 14 amino acids. Per the germline V gene, CDR1 is KGHSH and CDR2 is LQKENI. V lost 4 bases and J lost 3, with 12 bases in between. CDR3 amino acids: CASSHTTRDYGYTF. CDR3 DNA: TGTGCCAGCTCACATACCACACGGGACTATGGCTACACCTTC.

The CDR3, as DNA: TGCGCCAGCAGTGACCGGGACAGGGCTAACTATGGCTACACCTTC. Amino acid sequence: CASSDRDRANYGYTF. This rearrangement joins TRBV10-2 to TRBJ1-2; the match to TRBD1 covers 9 bases. Germline CDR1 reads WSHSY; CDR2 reads SAAADI. The CDR3 has 15 amino acids. J was trimmed by 0 bases and V by 3 bases; bases with no gene match: 2.

V gene TRBV2 combines with J gene TRBJ1-2, with a weak D call TRBD1 (6 bases). Trimming cost V 4 bases and J 6 bases, with 15 bases left between them. This CDR3 is 14 amino acids long. Germline CDR1 SNHLY, CDR2 FYNNEI. The CDR3 protein is CASSVKRTADGYTF. The CDR3 DNA sequence: TGTGCCAGCAGTGTCAAGAGGACAGCGGATGGCTACACCTTC.

The CDR3 is CASSIGAGYEQYF. CDR3 DNA: TGTGCCAGTAGTATCGGTGCGGGATACGAGCAGTACTTC. The genes are TRBV19 and TRBJ2-7, with a possible D match to TRBD2 (6 bases). The germline V and J ends were trimmed by 3 bases and 4 bases, with 10 bases remaining between them. The CDR3 length is 13 residues. The germline gives CDR1 LNHDA, CDR2 SQIVND (reference sequence).

V gene TRBV3-1 (or the pseudogene TRBV3-2) combines with J gene TRBJ1-5; D might be TRBD1 (6 bases). With 4 bases removed from V and 10 bases from J, the gap between germline ends came to 17 bases. Germline V gene sequence: CDR1 LGHDT, CDR2 YNNKEL (reference sequence). The CDR3 extends over 14 amino acids. CDR3 in DNA: TGTGCCAGCAGCCTCGGACAGCCAAATTCCCCCCAGCATTTT. Translated: CASSLGQPNSPQHF.

This chain connects TRBV28 to TRBJ1-5, with D possibly matching TRBD1 (5 bases). Germline V CDR1 and CDR2: MDHEN, SYDVKM. Trimming took 6 bases from V and 1 from J, leaving 16 bases between them. CDR3 length: 16 residues. The CDR3 reads CASRVGLGESNQPQHF. CDR3 DNA: TGTGCCAGCAGGGTGGGACTGGGGGAGAGCAATCAGCCCCAGCATTTT.

CDR3 in DNA: TGTGCCATCAGTGGGAGGGGACAGGCTAGCGGGAGCTCCTACGAGCAGTACTTC. This translates into CAISGRGQASGSSYEQYF. The rearrangement links TRBV10-3 to TRBJ2-7, with 10 bases aligning to TRBD2. The CDR3 is 18 amino acids. Germline V CDR1 and CDR2: ENHRY, SYGVKD. The V segment lost 4 bases and the J segment 0 bases; nucleotides outside the gene matches: 12.